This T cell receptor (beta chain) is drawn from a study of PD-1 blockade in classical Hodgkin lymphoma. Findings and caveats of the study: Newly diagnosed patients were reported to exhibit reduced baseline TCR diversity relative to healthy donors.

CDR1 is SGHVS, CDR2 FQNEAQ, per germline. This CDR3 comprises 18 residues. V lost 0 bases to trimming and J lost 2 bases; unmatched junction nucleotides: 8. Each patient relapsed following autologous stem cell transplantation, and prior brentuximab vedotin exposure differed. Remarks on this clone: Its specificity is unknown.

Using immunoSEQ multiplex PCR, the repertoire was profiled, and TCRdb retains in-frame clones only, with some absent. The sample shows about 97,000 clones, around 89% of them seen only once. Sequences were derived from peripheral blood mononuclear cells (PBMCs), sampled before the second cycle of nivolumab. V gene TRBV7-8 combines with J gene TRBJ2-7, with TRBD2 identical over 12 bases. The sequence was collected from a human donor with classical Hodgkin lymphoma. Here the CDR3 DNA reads TGTGCCAGCAGCTTAGCATTCCTAGCGGGGGGGGCGACCTACGAGCAGTACTTC. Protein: CASSLAFLAGGATYEQYF.